The sequence of this TCR beta chain was determined in a study of T cells after yellow fever vaccination. At the level of the study: Any fraction with a low cell number was prepared using SMART-Seq v4 Ultra Low Input. Broader study findings: Post-booster samples contained most primary-vaccination clones (around 95% CD4, around 90% CD8).

A word on this clonotype: The antigen remains undetermined.

Germline values: CDR1 LNHDA, CDR2 SQIVND (reference sequence). CDR3 length: 17 residues. The V gene lost 4 bases and the J gene lost 5 bases, with 21 bases spanning the gap. For TCR, cDNA came from 5'RACE template switching, which added a universal primer site and UMIs. TCRdb processed the 5' RACE reads anew with MiXCR; each CDR3 protein has one entry. The sample holds around 530,000 distinct CDR3 sequences, around 16% seen once. The source of this sequence is a young man who received the YFV17D yellow fever vaccine. The V and J genes are TRBV19 and TRBJ1-5; TRBD1 is a possible D gene (5 bases). The input for sequencing was PBMCs, taken roughly 5 days after the first yellow fever vaccination. The CDR3 region has the DNA TGTGCCAGTAGTAACGGACTCGGGGCAGGGTCCGATCAGCCCCAGCATTTT. Its translation is CASSNGLGAGSDQPQHF.